This entry features one T cell receptor (beta chain) sequence. The sample comes from a study of control samples from healthy donors and cancer patients. This CDR3 has 15 residues. Unmatched junction bases numbered 8, after V lost 6 bases and J lost 4 bases. From germline, CDR1 is WSHSY and CDR2 SAAADI. The data were produced by immunoSEQ multiplex PCR, yet TCRdb's version contains in-frame clones alone and is incomplete. The sample contains 35,000 to 55,000 clones, roughly 65% of which appear only once. V gene TRBV10-2 combines with J gene TRBJ2-1, with 8 bases that match TRBD2. The receptor's source is a male donor with melanoma. The source material was formalin-fixed, paraffin-embedded tissue. The CDR3 here is CASSPSGRGYNEQFF. The CDR3 DNA sequence: TGCGCCAGCAGCCCCAGCGGGAGAGGGTACAATGAGCAGTTCTTC.